The clone carrying this TCR beta chain was counted a few times. Antigen specificity is unknown. The germline gene is not matched at one end of the junction; a read error may be the cause. Each cDNA held unique molecular identifiers, and template switching gave it a universal primer site. Each CDR3 protein is one row after TCRdb ran MiXCR on the 5' RACE reads. The data show some 270,000 distinct CDR3 sequences, with around 8.3% seen just once and approximately 3% held by the top ten. The sample is drawn from a study of identical twins. Study outcomes and limitations: Researchers caution that invariant MAIT and iNKT cells could partly confound zero-insertion analyses.

Germline V gives CDR1 SQVTM, CDR2 ANQGSEA. This CDR3 contains 15 residues. The same data also went into a second study, on yellow fever vaccine responses in identical twins.

Sequenced input: CD8+ T cells sorted from blood. The rearrangement uses TRBV29-1 and TRBJ2-7; 9 bases map to TRBD1. This receptor was identified in a young woman in good health. The CDR3 DNA sequence: TGCAGCGTGGAAGGCGGACAGGGGACATACTACGAGCAGTACTTC. Translation gives CSVEGGQGTYYEQYF.